These 20 T cell receptor beta chains were sequenced from one sample in a study of blood T cell repertoires in COVID-19. This table comes from immunoSEQ multiplex PCR, and its TCRdb copy is limited to in-frame clones, with some not included. This table has 300,000 to 350,000 clones, about 86% appearing once. Sequenced: peripheral blood. The receptors originated from a man in his thirties or forties with active or convalescent COVID-19.

The V and J genes are TRBV4-3 and TRBJ2-2, with D possibly being TRBD2 (5 bases). Trimming removed 2 bases from V and 6 bases from J, with 10 bases in between. Germline V gene sequence: CDR1 LGHNA, CDR2 YSLEER. The CDR3 is 14 amino acids. CDR3 nucleotides: TGCGCCAGCAGCCAAATCAGCGGCTCCGGGGAGCTGTTTTTT. This translates into CASSQISGSGELFF.

The V gene is TRBV10-1, the J gene TRBJ2-1; perhaps TRBD2 as D (6 bases). V was pared by 8 bases and J by 7 bases, with 18 bases between. Per the germline V gene, CDR1 is WNHNN and CDR2 is SYGVQD (reference sequence). The CDR3 length is 14 residues. CDR3 coding DNA: TGCGCCAGCCCCCCGGGGGTAGCGCTGAATGAGCAGTTCTTC. Protein sequence: CASPPGVALNEQFF.

The rearrangement uses TRBV29-1 and TRBJ2-3; perhaps TRBD2 as D (5 bases). Germline V gene sequence: CDR1 SQVTM, CDR2 ANQGSEA. This CDR3 comprises 16 residues. V lost 3 bases to trimming and J lost 0 bases, with 16 bases between them. CDR3 protein: CSVDSELGLSTDTQYF. CDR3 coding DNA: TGCAGCGTTGATAGCGAGCTCGGCCTCAGCACAGATACGCAGTATTTT.

This clone was picked up many times. The chain combines TRBV5-1 with TRBJ2-3; possible D gene TRBD1, 5 bases. The CDR3 sequence is 14 residues long. CDR1 is SGHRS and CDR2 is YFSETQ in the germline V gene. V dropped 0 bases and J dropped 2 bases, with 7 bases sitting between them. CDR3 in amino acids: CASSLGRATDTQYF. The CDR3 nucleotides read TGCGCCAGCAGCTTGGGCAGGGCCACAGATACGCAGTATTTT.

This chain connects TRBV27 to TRBJ2-1; 12 bases match TRBD2. Trimming at V came to 3 bases and at J to 7 bases, leaving 7 bases not matched to a gene. CDR3 length: 16 amino acids. Germline CDR1 and CDR2: MNHEY and SMNVEV (reference sequence). CDR3: CASSLTSGGPRNEQFF. CDR3 coding DNA: TGTGCCAGCAGTTTGACTAGCGGGGGCCCCCGGAATGAGCAGTTCTTC.

This sequence joins TRBV7-9 and TRBJ1-3, with TRBD1 matching 7 bases. Germline CDR1 reads SEHNR; CDR2 reads FQNEAQ (reference sequence). CDR3 length equals 14 residues. Trimming cost V 6 bases and J 8 bases; bases outside gene matches: 10. The CDR3: CASRLDRREDTIYF. In nucleotides, the CDR3 is TGTGCCAGCAGACTGGACAGGAGGGAGGACACCATATATTTT.

This clone appeared many times. The chain combines TRBV2 with TRBJ1-4; D is undetermined. Germline V lookup: CDR1 SNHLY, CDR2 FYNNEI. The germline V and J ends were trimmed by 0 bases and 7 bases, with 12 bases remaining between them. CDR3 length equals 15 residues. The CDR3 region is CASSEAKGGGEKLFF. The DNA of the CDR3 is TGTGCCAGCAGTGAAGCTAAGGGTGGAGGTGAAAAACTGTTTTTT.

This chain connects TRBV28 to TRBJ1-2, with 8 bases aligning to TRBD1. Germline loops: CDR1 MDHEN, CDR2 SYDVKM. CDR3 length equals 13 residues. Trimming removed 9 bases from V and 6 bases from J; junction bases left unmatched: 9. The CDR3: CARTDRVRNGYTF. The CDR3 bases are TGTGCCAGGACGGACAGGGTAAGGAATGGCTACACCTTC.

The CDR3 loop reads CASSQDRGQFTEAFF. Here the CDR3 DNA reads TGTGCCAGCAGCCAAGACAGGGGGCAGTTCACTGAAGCTTTCTTT. The chain uses TRBV14 and TRBJ1-1, with TRBD1 matching over 8 bases. Germline values: CDR1 SGHDN, CDR2 FVKESK. This CDR3 is 15 amino acids long. V lost 0 bases and J lost 4; bases outside the gene matches: 4. Filled out from reference TRBV14 and TRBJ1-1, the complete variable domain reads EAGVTQFPSHSVIEKGQTVTLRCDPISGHDNLYWYRRVMGKEIKFLLHFVKESKQDESGMPNNRFLAERTGGTYSTLKVQPAELEDSGVYFCASSQDRGQFTEAFFGQGTRLTVV.

This clone has just a few counts. The genes are TRBV6-6 and TRBJ2-7, with 7 nucleotides matching TRBD1. The trim removed 6 bases at V and 3 bases at J, leaving 8 bases unmatched. In germline, CDR1 is MNHNY, CDR2 SVGAGI (reference sequence). CDR3 length: 14 residues. The CDR3 loop is CASSLGQARYEQYF. The CDR3 region has the DNA TGTGCCAGCAGCCTCGGACAGGCCCGCTACGAGCAGTACTTC.

V gene TRBV5-1 combines with J gene TRBJ2-7; 9 nucleotides align to TRBD1. This CDR3 has 15 residues. V trimming: 0 bases; J trimming: 6 bases; junction bases outside the gene matches: 7. Germline lookup yields CDR1 SGHRS and CDR2 YFSETQ. DNA of the CDR3: TGCGCCAGCAGCTTGGCTGGGACAGGGCAAGGCGAGCAGTACTTC. It yields the protein CASSLAGTGQGEQYF.

J is TRBJ2-3 and V is TRBV7-2; TRBD2 matches at 9 bases. Germline CDR1 SGHTA, CDR2 FQGNSA. This CDR3 has 16 residues. V lost 0 bases to trimming and J lost 4 bases; unmatched junction nucleotides: 5. The CDR3 coding sequence is TGTGCCAGCAGCTTAGCGACCAGCGGGGGGTCAGATACGCAGTATTTT. Its protein product is CASSLATSGGSDTQYF.

The chain uses TRBV28 and TRBJ1-1; 7 nucleotides match TRBD1. Germline values: CDR1 MDHEN, CDR2 SYDVKM. Trimming took 5 bases from V and 4 from J; bases not matched to a gene: 4. The length of the CDR3 is 13 residues. For the CDR3, the DNA is TGTGCCAGCAGTGAAACAGGGGCCACTGAAGCTTTCTTT. This encodes CASSETGATEAFF.

CDR3 bases: TGTGCCAGCACCATACCCCGAGGCAATCAGCCCCAGCATTTT. It encodes CASTIPRGNQPQHF. The chain couples TRBV6-5 to TRBJ1-5; no definite D call. Germline CDR1 and CDR2: MNHEY and SVGAGI. Trimming took off 7 bases at V and 2 bases at J, with 12 bases between the two ends. The CDR3 runs to 14 residues.

The chain links TRBV6-2 or TRBV6-3 to TRBJ2-7; 11 bases map to TRBD2. In germline, CDR1 is MNHEY, CDR2 SVGEGT. The CDR3 consists of 12 residues. Losses at the gene ends were 6 bases for V and 12 bases for J; bases not matched to a gene: 7. The CDR3 reads CASSFTSGSRYF. The CDR3, as DNA: TGTGCCAGCAGCTTTACTAGCGGGAGCCGGTACTTC.

CDR3 amino acids: CASSQGRANEKLFF. DNA of the CDR3: TGTGCCAGCAGCCAAGGGAGAGCTAATGAAAAACTGTTTTTT. This rearrangement joins TRBV3-1 (or the pseudogene TRBV3-2) to TRBJ1-4, with unresolved D. V lost 1 base and J lost 3, with 6 bases in between. Germline CDR1 and CDR2: LGHDT and YNNKEL (reference sequence). This CDR3 contains 14 residues.

CDR3 DNA sequence: TGTGCCAGCAGCTTACAGGGGGCAAGCACTGAAGCTTTCTTT. It translates to CASSLQGASTEAFF. This rearrangement joins TRBV9 to TRBJ1-1; 9 positions agree with TRBD1. Germline CDR1 is SGDLS and CDR2 is YYNGEE. The CDR3 spans 14 residues. The V gene end was trimmed by 4 bases and the J gene end by 4 bases; junction bases not matched to a gene: 5.

The V gene is TRBV5-3, the J gene TRBJ1-5; D not resolved. TRBV5-3 is sorted into the ORF group, with uncertain function. The CDR3 is 11 residues long. The ends were cut back, 4 bases at V and 6 bases at J, with 5 bases in the middle. This CDR3 is CARSHSQPQHF. The CDR3 coding sequence is TGTGCCAGAAGCCACAGTCAGCCCCAGCATTTT.

A few counts support this clone. V is TRBV29-1 and J is TRBJ2-7; TRBD2 might be the D (5 bases). The CDR3 spans 12 residues. In germline, CDR1 is SQVTM, CDR2 ANQGSEA. V was shortened by 3 bases and J by 3 bases, with 9 bases between the two germline ends. The chain's CDR3 is CSVDQAVYEQYF. The CDR3 DNA sequence: TGCAGCGTTGATCAAGCGGTCTACGAGCAGTACTTC.

Points on this clone: The identical CDR3 is also encoded by other nucleotide sequences in the sample. This rearrangement joins TRBV3-1 (or the pseudogene TRBV3-2) to TRBJ1-2; a possible D gene is TRBD1 (6 bases). Germline V CDR1 and CDR2: LGHDT, YNNKEL (reference sequence). Trimming left V 2 bases short and J 2 bases short, with 12 bases between. The CDR3 has 15 amino acids. The CDR3 spells CASSQKKGQNYGYTF. In DNA form, the CDR3 reads TGTGCCAGCAGCCAAAAGAAAGGACAGAACTATGGCTACACCTTC.